This note documents a single T cell receptor beta chain sequence. The sample belongs to a study of blood T cells in healthy people across ages. A sample-barcoded 5' primer and a J-beta primer mix were used in a second PCR of roughly 6 to 11 cycles. Tagging of each cDNA molecule was performed by a template-switch adaptor with 12 random nucleotides. Each CDR3 protein gets one entry after TCRdb re-called the 5' RACE reads with MiXCR. In the table there are around 1,800,000 distinct CDR3 sequences, about two fifths of which are singletons. V lost 3 bases and J lost 5; bases outside the gene matches: 2. CDR3 length: 13 residues.

The chain recombines TRBV12-3 or TRBV12-4 with TRBJ2-5; 8 bases align to TRBD1. Sequenced: blood. This sequence was found in a human donor in good health. The CDR3 sequence is CASSFRGPETQYF. DNA for the CDR3: TGTGCCAGCAGTTTCAGGGGGCCGGAGACCCAGTACTTC.